One and the same sample provided the 22 T cell receptor beta chains below, sequenced in a study of beta chain features in type 1 diabetes. What was sequenced were expressed TCRB transcripts, since all of the isolated RNA had been reverse transcribed. TCRdb's table, derived via immunoSEQ multiplex PCR, lists solely in-frame clones and lacks some. Of around 430,000 clones listed, around 28% are singletons. Sequenced sample: naive CD4+ T cells from blood. The receptors originated from a young man in good health.

This rearrangement joins TRBV2 to TRBJ2-7; unclear D gene. The CDR3 runs 11 residues. Trimming cost V 7 bases and J 0 bases, with 4 bases left between them. Germline CDR1 and CDR2: SNHLY and FYNNEI. The CDR3 here is CASTNSYEQYF. The CDR3 DNA reads as TGTGCCAGCACCAACTCCTACGAGCAGTACTTC. The whole variable domain, filled in from reference TRBV2 and TRBJ2-7, reads EPEVTQTPSHQVTQMGQEVILRCVPISNHLYFYWYRQILGQKVEFLVSFYNNEISEKSEIFDDQFSVERPDGSNFTLKIRSTKLEDSAMYFCASTNSYEQYFGPGTRLTVT.

This sequence joins TRBV7-9 and TRBJ1-1, with D perhaps TRBD1 (5 bases). CDR3 length equals 13 residues. CDR1 is SEHNR and CDR2 is FQNEAQ in the germline V gene (reference sequence). The V and J ends lost 3 bases and 6 bases respectively, with 11 bases between them. CDR3 nucleotide sequence: TGTGCCAGCAGCTTCAAGGGGATCGCTGAAGCTTTCTTT. Its translation: CASSFKGIAEAFF.

This clone has just a few counts. The chain carries TRBV10-3 and TRBJ2-3, with no clear D. Trimming left V 0 bases short and J 12 bases short, with 7 bases between. This CDR3 spans 11 amino acids. The germline V gene has CDR1 ENHRY and CDR2 SYGVKD. The CDR3 protein is CAISESWEQYF. CDR3 DNA sequence: TGTGCCATCAGTGAGTCCTGGGAACAGTATTTT.

The chain combines TRBV7-2 with TRBJ2-7; 7 bases are shared with TRBD2. The trim removed 5 bases at V and 2 bases at J, leaving 9 bases unmatched. From germline, CDR1 is SGHTA and CDR2 FQGNSA. This CDR3 region has 15 residues. The CDR3: CASSQNGGRAYEQYF. The CDR3 DNA is TGTGCCAGCAGCCAGAACGGCGGGAGAGCCTACGAGCAGTACTTC. Supplemented by reference TRBV7-2 and TRBJ2-7, the full variable domain reads GAGVSQSPSNKVTEKGKDVELRCDPISGHTALYWYRQSLGQGLEFLIYFQGNSAPDKSGLPSDRFSAERTGGSVSTLTIQRTQQEDSAVYLCASSQNGGRAYEQYFGPGTRLTVT.

V and J are TRBV18 and TRBJ2-7; D is perhaps TRBD1 (5 bases). CDR1 KGHSH and CDR2 LQKENI come from the germline V gene. Trimming pared 6 bases from V and 1 base from J, leaving 7 bases between. This CDR3 has 12 residues. The CDR3 protein is CASSSGSYEQYF. The CDR3 DNA follows: TGTGCCAGCTCGTCAGGGTCCTACGAGCAGTACTTC.

The V and J genes are TRBV10-3 and TRBJ1-2, with 11 bases fitting TRBD1. Per the germline V gene, CDR1 is ENHRY and CDR2 is SYGVKD. With V trimmed by 6 bases and J by 2 bases, 2 bases remained unmatched. The CDR3 has 14 residues. Written as DNA, the CDR3 is TGTGCCATCAGCGGGGACAGGGGGAACTATGGCTACACCTTC. Protein sequence: CAISGDRGNYGYTF.

This clone was counted between two and nine times. The chain links TRBV29-1 to TRBJ1-1, with D maybe TRBD1 (5 bases). The CDR3 totals 13 residues. Trimming shortened V by 4 bases and J by 0 bases, and 9 bases separated the two germline ends. CDR1 and CDR2 from the germline V gene are SQVTM and ANQGSEA. The CDR3 DNA reads as TGCAGCGTTGTAAGGGACGTGAACACTGAAGCTTTCTTT. This gives the protein CSVVRDVNTEAFF.

As to this clone: This CDR3 is also generated by other DNA sequences in the sample. Here the CDR3 DNA reads TGCGCCAGCAGCTCAGGATCTCGGGAGACCCAGTACTTC. This gives the protein CASSSGSRETQYF. The chain uses TRBV5-1 and TRBJ2-5; D is uncertain. The CDR3 sequence is 13 residues long. Trimming left V 3 bases short and J 5 bases short, with 11 bases between. Germline assignment: CDR1 SGHRS and CDR2 YFSETQ.

This chain uses TRBV29-1 with TRBJ2-1; D is perhaps TRBD2 (5 bases). Trimming cost V 7 bases and J 5 bases, with 15 bases left between them. CDR1 is SQVTM and CDR2 is ANQGSEA in the germline V gene. The CDR3 is 13 amino acids. The CDR3 sequence is CSAFRRLDNEQFF. The CDR3, as DNA: TGCAGCGCCTTCCGGAGGCTCGACAATGAGCAGTTCTTC.

In its sample, this clone was seen a few times. As DNA, the CDR3 is TGTGCCATCAGTGATGGGTTAACGGAGACCCAGTACTTC. It encodes CAISDGLTETQYF. V usage is TRBV10-3 and J usage is TRBJ2-5, with no clear D. V lost 3 bases and J 5 bases, leaving 10 bases between the germline ends. CDR1 ENHRY and CDR2 SYGVKD come from the germline V gene. This CDR3 is 13 amino acids long.

This clone has a handful of counts. The rearrangement uses TRBV30 and TRBJ2-3; D may be TRBD2 (5 bases). V was trimmed by 7 bases and J by 5 bases, leaving 19 bases between them. Per the germline V gene, CDR1 is GTSNPN and CDR2 is SVGIG (reference sequence). The CDR3 is 14 residues long. CDR3 region: CAYQARARGDTQYF. In DNA, the CDR3 is TGTGCCTATCAAGCACGGGCCCGGGGAGATACGCAGTATTTT.

The chain is built from TRBV30 and TRBJ1-1, with D hard to call. The ends were cut back, 3 bases at V and 1 base at J, with 15 bases in the middle. CDR3 length equals 15 residues. From germline, CDR1 is GTSNPN and CDR2 SVGIG (reference sequence). CDR3 bases: TGTGCCTGGAGCGCTCCGGAAAATAGGAACACTGAAGCTTTCTTT. Amino acids: CAWSAPENRNTEAFF.

V usage is TRBV7-9 and J usage is TRBJ1-2; no firm D call. With 1 base removed from V and 3 bases from J, the gap between germline ends came to 6 bases. Germline-derived CDR1 and CDR2 are SEHNR and FQNEAQ (reference sequence). The CDR3 consists of 13 residues. For the CDR3, the DNA is TGTGCCAGCAGCTTAGGGGCACACTATGGCTACACCTTC. Its translation is CASSLGAHYGYTF.

This chain uses TRBV29-1 with TRBJ2-2, with TRBD1 matching over 7 bases. The CDR3 covers 12 residues. The germline V gene has CDR1 SQVTM and CDR2 ANQGSEA. Trimming took 2 bases from V and 6 from J; bases not matched to a gene: 0. The CDR3 sequence: CSVEQGAGELFF. The CDR3 nucleotides read TGCAGCGTTGAACAGGGGGCCGGGGAGCTGTTTTTT.

This chain links TRBV29-1 with TRBJ1-2; the D gene is possibly TRBD1 (5 bases). CDR1 is SQVTM, CDR2 ANQGSEA, per germline. The CDR3 loop spans 12 amino acids. The germline V and J ends were trimmed by 3 bases and 4 bases, with 9 bases remaining between them. CDR3 sequence: CSVERGVYGYTF. Here the CDR3 DNA reads TGCAGCGTTGAGAGGGGCGTCTATGGCTACACCTTC. The full variable domain, with the rest looked up from reference TRBV29-1 and TRBJ1-2, is SAVISQKPSRDICQRGTSLTIQCQVDSQVTMMFWYRQQPGQSLTLIATANQGSEATYESGFVIDKFPISRPNLTFSTLTVSNMSPEDSSIYLCSVERGVYGYTFGSGTRLTVV.

This clone turned up a few times. The chain couples TRBV5-1 to TRBJ2-1; 8 nucleotides agree with TRBD1. From germline, CDR1 is SGHRS and CDR2 YFSETQ. The V and J ends lost 8 bases and 3 bases, in that order; junction bases with no gene match: 7. The CDR3 is 14 residues long. CDR3 sequence: CASIPGTGYNEQFF. CDR3 DNA: TGCGCCAGTATCCCCGGGACAGGCTACAATGAGCAGTTCTTC.

The V and J genes are TRBV27 and TRBJ2-5; no definite D call. V was trimmed by 6 bases and J by 7 bases, leaving 9 bases between them. This CDR3 has 11 amino acids. CDR1 is MNHEY and CDR2 is SMNVEV in the germline V gene (reference sequence). The CDR3 protein is CASSTARTQYF. The CDR3 coding sequence is TGTGCCAGCAGCACTGCTCGGACCCAGTACTTC.

The chain combines TRBV5-1 with TRBJ2-1; 7 bases map to TRBD2. This CDR3 spans 15 amino acids. Losses at the gene ends were 4 bases for V and 5 bases for J; bases not matched to a gene: 9. Germline loops: CDR1 SGHRS, CDR2 YFSETQ. The CDR3, as DNA: TGCGCCAGCAGCACCAGGATAGCGGGCGACAATGAGCAGTTCTTC. Protein product: CASSTRIAGDNEQFF. Filled out from reference TRBV5-1 and TRBJ2-1, the complete variable domain reads KAGVTQTPRYLIKTRGQQVTLSCSPISGHRSVSWYQQTPGQGLQFLFEYFSETQRNKGNFPGRFSGRQFSNSRSEMNVSTLELGDSALYLCASSTRIAGDNEQFFGPGTRLTVL.

This clone was counted between two and nine times. The gene calls are TRBV7-9 and TRBJ2-6; 8 positions agree with TRBD1. CDR1 and CDR2 from the germline V gene are SEHNR and FQNEAQ (reference sequence). The length of the CDR3 is 14 residues. V dropped 8 bases and J dropped 1; count of bases not matched to a gene: 1. As DNA, the CDR3 is TGTGCCAGCGGACAGGGTTCTGGGGCCAACGTCCTGACTTTC. Translation: CASGQGSGANVLTF.

The gene calls are TRBV5-4 and TRBJ2-3; a possible D gene is TRBD2 (7 bases). V was pared by 5 bases and J by 2 bases, with 18 bases between. The CDR3 covers 16 residues. The germline V gene has CDR1 SGHNT and CDR2 YYREEE (reference sequence). Written as DNA, the CDR3 is TGTGCCAGCAGTAGAGTACAGGGAGGGGTCACAGATACGCAGTATTTT. It is translated as CASSRVQGGVTDTQYF.

This clone was counted only a few times. The rearrangement joins TRBV5-6 to TRBJ2-1; 13 nucleotides match TRBD2. The germline V gene has CDR1 SGHDT and CDR2 YYEEEE. The CDR3 totals 14 residues. V lost 3 bases, J lost 8 bases, and 2 bases stayed unmatched. CDR3 nucleotides: TGTGCCAGCAGCTGGACTAGCGGGAGCTATGAGCAGTTCTTC. Its protein is CASSWTSGSYEQFF.

This clone occurred once. The CDR3 sequence is CASSVAGGGEQYF. For the CDR3, the DNA is TGTGCCAGCAGCGTGGCAGGAGGAGGCGAGCAGTACTTC. The V call is TRBV9, the J call TRBJ2-7; weak D call: TRBD2 (5 bases). The germline CDR1 and CDR2 sequences are SGDLS and YYNGEE. This CDR3 region has 13 residues. Trimming pared 2 bases from V and 6 bases from J, leaving 12 bases between.